This paragraph covers one TCR beta chain sequence. These data are taken from a study of blood T cell repertoires in COVID-19. Study-level background: The samples span acute and convalescent COVID-19 from the United States, Italy and Spain. PBMCs, B-cell-depleted T cells, or T cells were the source of the cDNA or gDNA that made up the material.

In the original processing: Reference gene primer amplification in the assay estimated nucleated cell counts. Sequenced by immunoSEQ multiplex PCR; TCRdb stores in-frame clones only, minus some. The DNA gave D and trimming, while V, J and clone size come from that table. Counted here are some 200,000 clones, 84% occurring once; the ten biggest clones make up roughly an eighth. CDR1 MNHEY and CDR2 SVGAGI come from the germline V gene. Trimming pared 5 bases from V and 6 bases from J, leaving 8 bases between. The CDR3 covers 12 residues. This TCR derives from a man aged 25-40 years with active or convalescent COVID-19. The chain couples TRBV6-5 to TRBJ1-5; D is ambiguous. Sample: peripheral blood. In DNA form, the CDR3 reads TGTGCCAGCAGTCCCCTAGGTCAGCCCCAGCATTTT. The encoded protein is CASSPLGQPQHF.